This T cell receptor (beta chain) was identified in a study of control samples from healthy donors and cancer patients. Profiled with immunoSEQ multiplex PCR; TCRdb holds only in-frame clones, not every one. The data show about 89,000 clones, approximately 87% seen once. The CDR3 has 12 residues. V lost 2 bases and J lost 4, with 4 bases in between. The sequencing sample was made of blood. This chain connects TRBV12-3 or TRBV12-4 to TRBJ2-3; D remains ambiguous. This clonotype was sampled from a woman in her forties in good health. CDR3 loop: CASSLLADTQYF. The CDR3 bases are TGTGCCAGCAGTTTATTGGCAGATACGCAGTATTTT.